The source of this T cell receptor beta chain is a study of T cells in Graves' hyperthyroidism and ophthalmopathy. From RNA transcripts, TCR beta CDR3 regions were amplified. Carried out on the TCR CDR3, a first-round RT-PCR used the HTBI primer set. TCRdb called the multiplex PCR reads again in MiXCR, with one record for every CDR3 protein. Seen here are under 750,000 distinct CDR3 sequences, roughly a sixth observed once, and the top ten hold around 17%. Study results and caveats: Progression to ophthalmopathy was predicted a median of roughly seven months early.

Note on this clonotype: What it binds is unknown.

The CDR3 covers 13 residues. CDR1 DFQATT and CDR2 SNEGSKA come from the germline V gene (reference sequence). The ends were cut back, 6 bases at V and 1 base at J, with 12 bases in the middle. V is TRBV20-1 and J is TRBJ2-5, with D unclear. The sequence derives from a woman in her 50s with Graves' hyperthyroidism that later progressed to Graves' ophthalmopathy. Sequencing was carried out using blood. The DNA of the CDR3 is TGCAGTGCGGCCTGGGTCCCCCAAGAGACCCAGTACTTC. Amino acids: CSAAWVPQETQYF.